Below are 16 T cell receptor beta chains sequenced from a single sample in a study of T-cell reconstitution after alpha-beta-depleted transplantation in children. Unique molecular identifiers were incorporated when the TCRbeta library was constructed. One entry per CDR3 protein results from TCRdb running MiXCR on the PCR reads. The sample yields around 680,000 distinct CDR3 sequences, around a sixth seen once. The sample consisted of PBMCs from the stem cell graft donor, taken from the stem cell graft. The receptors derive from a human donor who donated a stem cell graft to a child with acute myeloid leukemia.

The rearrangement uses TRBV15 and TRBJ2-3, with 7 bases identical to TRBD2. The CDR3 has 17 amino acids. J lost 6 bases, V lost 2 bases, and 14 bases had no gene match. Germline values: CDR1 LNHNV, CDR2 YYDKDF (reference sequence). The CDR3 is CATSRPRGGGPADTQYF. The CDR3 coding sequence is TGTGCCACCAGCAGACCACGAGGCGGGGGTCCTGCGGATACGCAGTATTTT.

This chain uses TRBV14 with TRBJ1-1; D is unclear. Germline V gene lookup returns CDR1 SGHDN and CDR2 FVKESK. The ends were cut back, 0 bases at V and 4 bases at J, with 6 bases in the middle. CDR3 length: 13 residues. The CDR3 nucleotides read TGTGCCAGCAGCCAAGAGGTTCGCACTGAAGCTTTCTTT. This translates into CASSQEVRTEAFF.

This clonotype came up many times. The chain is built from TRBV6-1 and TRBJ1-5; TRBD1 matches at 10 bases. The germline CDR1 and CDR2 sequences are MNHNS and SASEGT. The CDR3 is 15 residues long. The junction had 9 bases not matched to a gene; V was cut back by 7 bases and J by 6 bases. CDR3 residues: CASKVTGGEGQPQHF. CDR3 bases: TGTGCCAGCAAAGTGACAGGGGGCGAGGGTCAGCCCCAGCATTTT.

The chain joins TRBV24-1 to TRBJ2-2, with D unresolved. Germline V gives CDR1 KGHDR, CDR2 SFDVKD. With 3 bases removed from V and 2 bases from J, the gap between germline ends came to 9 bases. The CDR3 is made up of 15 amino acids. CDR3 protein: CATSDIGPNTGELFF. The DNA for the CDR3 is TGTGCCACCAGTGATATTGGCCCCAACACCGGGGAGCTGTTTTTT.

CDR3 in DNA: TGCAGTGCATTTTCGGACAGGGGAGGTTGGGACTATGGCTACACCTTC. Encoded protein: CSAFSDRGGWDYGYTF. The chain carries TRBV20-1 and TRBJ1-2, with 9 positions matching TRBD1. V lost 6 bases, J lost 3 bases, and 14 bases stayed unmatched. The CDR3 consists of 16 residues. Germline V lookup: CDR1 DFQATT, CDR2 SNEGSKA (reference sequence).

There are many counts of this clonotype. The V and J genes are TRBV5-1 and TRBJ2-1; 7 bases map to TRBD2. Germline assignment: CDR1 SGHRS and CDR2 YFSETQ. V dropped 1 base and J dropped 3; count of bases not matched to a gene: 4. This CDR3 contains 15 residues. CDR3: CASSLSGGGYNEQFF. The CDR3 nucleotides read TGCGCCAGCAGCTTGAGTGGGGGGGGCTACAATGAGCAGTTCTTC.

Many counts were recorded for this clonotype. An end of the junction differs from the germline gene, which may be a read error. The CDR3 region is CASSLGPAVPSTHTQYF. The CDR3 nucleotides read TGTGCCAGCAGCTTAGGGCCAGCGGTTCCTTCCACACATACGCAGTATTTT. V gene TRBV5-4 combines with J gene TRBJ2-3; D possibly corresponds to TRBD2 (5 bases). The CDR3 sequence is 17 residues long. Per germline, CDR1 SGHNT and CDR2 YYREEE (reference sequence).

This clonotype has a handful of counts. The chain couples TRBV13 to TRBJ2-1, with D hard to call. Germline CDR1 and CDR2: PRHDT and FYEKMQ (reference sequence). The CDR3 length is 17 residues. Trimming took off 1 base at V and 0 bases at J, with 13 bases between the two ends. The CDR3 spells CASSLVHFRSSYNEQFF. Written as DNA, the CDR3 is TGTGCCAGCAGCTTAGTTCATTTCAGGAGCTCCTACAATGAGCAGTTCTTC. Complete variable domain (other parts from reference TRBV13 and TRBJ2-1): AAGVIQSPRHLIKEKRETATLKCYPIPRHDTVYWYQQGPGQDPQFLISFYEKMQSDKGSIPDRFSAQQFSDYHSELNMSSLELGDSALYFCASSLVHFRSSYNEQFFGPGTRLTVL.

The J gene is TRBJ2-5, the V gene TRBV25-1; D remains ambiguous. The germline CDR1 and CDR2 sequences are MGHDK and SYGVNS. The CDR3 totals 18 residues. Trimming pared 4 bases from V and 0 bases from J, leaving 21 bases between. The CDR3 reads CASSGYGEGHFYQETQYF. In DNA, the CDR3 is TGTGCCAGCAGTGGTTACGGAGAAGGCCATTTCTACCAAGAGACCCAGTACTTC. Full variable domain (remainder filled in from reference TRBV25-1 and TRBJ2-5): EADIYQTPRYLVIGTGKKITLECSQTMGHDKMYWYQQDPGMELHLIHYSYGVNSTEKGDLSSESTVSRIRTEHFPLTLESARPSHTSQYLCASSGYGEGHFYQETQYFGPGTRLLVL.

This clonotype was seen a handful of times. For the CDR3, the DNA is TGTGCCACCAGCAGAGGGGGGGTTAACAATCAGCCCCAGCATTTT. Its translation is CATSRGGVNNQPQHF. The chain couples TRBV15 to TRBJ1-5; perhaps TRBD1 as D (5 bases). Germline V gene data show CDR1 as LNHNV and CDR2 as YYDKDF (reference sequence). The CDR3 has 15 residues. V lost 1 base and J lost 3, with 10 bases in between. Drawing the rest from reference TRBV15 and TRBJ1-5, the complete variable domain is DAMVIQNPRYQVTQFGKPVTLSCSQTLNHNVMYWYQQKSSQAPKLLFHYYDKDFNNEADTPDNFQSRRPNTSFCFLDIRSPGLGDTAMYLCATSRGGVNNQPQHFGDGTRLSIL.

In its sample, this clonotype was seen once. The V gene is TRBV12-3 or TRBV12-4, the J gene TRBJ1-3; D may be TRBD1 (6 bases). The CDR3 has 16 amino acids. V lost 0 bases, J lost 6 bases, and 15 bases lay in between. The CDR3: CASSLAITGKENTIYF. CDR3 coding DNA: TGTGCCAGCAGTTTAGCGATAACAGGGAAAGAAAACACCATATATTTT.

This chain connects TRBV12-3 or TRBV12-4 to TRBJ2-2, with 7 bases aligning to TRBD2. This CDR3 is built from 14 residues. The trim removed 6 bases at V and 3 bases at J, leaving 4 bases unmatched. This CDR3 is CASRLRGDTGELFF. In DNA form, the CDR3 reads TGTGCCAGCAGGCTCCGGGGGGACACCGGGGAGCTGTTTTTT.

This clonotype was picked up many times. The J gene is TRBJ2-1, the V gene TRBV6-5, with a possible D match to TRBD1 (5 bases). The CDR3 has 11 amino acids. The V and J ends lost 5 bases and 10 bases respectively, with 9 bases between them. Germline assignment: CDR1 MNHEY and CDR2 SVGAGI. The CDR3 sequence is CASSQGSEQFF. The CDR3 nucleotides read TGTGCCAGCAGTCAGGGCTCCGAGCAGTTCTTC.

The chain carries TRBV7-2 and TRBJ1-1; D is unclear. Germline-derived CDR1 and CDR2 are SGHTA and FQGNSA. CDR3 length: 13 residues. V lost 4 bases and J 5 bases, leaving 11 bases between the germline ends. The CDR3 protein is CASSSVPGTEAFF. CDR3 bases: TGTGCCAGCAGCTCCGTTCCCGGGACTGAAGCTTTCTTT.

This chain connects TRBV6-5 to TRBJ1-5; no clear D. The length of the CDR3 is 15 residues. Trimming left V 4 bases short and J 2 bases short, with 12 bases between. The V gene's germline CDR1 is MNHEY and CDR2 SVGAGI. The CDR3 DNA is TGTGCCAGCAGTTCCAACCCAGCGGGCAATCAGCCCCAGCATTTT. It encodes CASSSNPAGNQPQHF.

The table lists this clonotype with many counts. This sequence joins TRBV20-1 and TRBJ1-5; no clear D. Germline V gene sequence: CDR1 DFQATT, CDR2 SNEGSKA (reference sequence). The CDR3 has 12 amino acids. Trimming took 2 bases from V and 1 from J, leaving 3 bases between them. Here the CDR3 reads CSARTSNQPQHF. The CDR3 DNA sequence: TGCAGTGCTAGAACAAGCAATCAGCCCCAGCATTTT.